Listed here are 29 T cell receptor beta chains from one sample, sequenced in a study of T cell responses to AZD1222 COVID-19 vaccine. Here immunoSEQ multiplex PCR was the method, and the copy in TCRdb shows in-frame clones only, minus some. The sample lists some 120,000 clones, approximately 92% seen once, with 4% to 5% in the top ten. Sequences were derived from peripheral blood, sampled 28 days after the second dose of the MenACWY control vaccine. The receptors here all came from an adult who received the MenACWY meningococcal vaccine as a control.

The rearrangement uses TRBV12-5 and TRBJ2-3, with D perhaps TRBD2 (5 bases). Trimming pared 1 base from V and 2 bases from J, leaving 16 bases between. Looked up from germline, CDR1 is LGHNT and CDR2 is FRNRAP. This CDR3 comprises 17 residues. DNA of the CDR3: TGTGCTAGTGGTTTGGCGGACGGCGGGTTGGACACAGATACGCAGTATTTT. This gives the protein CASGLADGGLDTDTQYF.

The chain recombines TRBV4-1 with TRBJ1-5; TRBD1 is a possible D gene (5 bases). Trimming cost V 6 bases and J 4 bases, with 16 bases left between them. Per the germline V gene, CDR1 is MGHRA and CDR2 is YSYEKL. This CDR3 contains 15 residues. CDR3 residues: CASSHPGRENQPQHF. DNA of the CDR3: TGCGCCAGCAGTCATCCGGGCAGGGAGAATCAGCCCCAGCATTTT.

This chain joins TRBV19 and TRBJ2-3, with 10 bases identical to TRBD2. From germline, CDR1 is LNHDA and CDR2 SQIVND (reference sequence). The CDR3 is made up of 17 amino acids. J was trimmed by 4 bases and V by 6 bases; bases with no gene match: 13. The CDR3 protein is CASSPTPLAGVSDTQYF. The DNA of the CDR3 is TGTGCCAGTAGCCCGACCCCTCTAGCGGGAGTATCAGATACGCAGTATTTT.

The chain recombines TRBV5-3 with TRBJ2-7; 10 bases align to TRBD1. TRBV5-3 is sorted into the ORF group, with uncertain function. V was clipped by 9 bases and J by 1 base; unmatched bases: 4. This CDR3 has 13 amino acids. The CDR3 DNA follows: TGTGCCACGGGGACAGGGGATTCCTACGAGCAGTACGTC. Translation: CATGTGDSYEQYV.

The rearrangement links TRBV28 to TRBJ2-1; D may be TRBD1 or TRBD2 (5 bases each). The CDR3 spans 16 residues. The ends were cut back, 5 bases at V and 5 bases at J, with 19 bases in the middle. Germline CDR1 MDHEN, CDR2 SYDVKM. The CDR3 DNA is TGTGCCAGCAGTACCTACGGGGCACCTGCAAACAATGAGCAGTTCTTC. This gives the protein CASSTYGAPANNEQFF.

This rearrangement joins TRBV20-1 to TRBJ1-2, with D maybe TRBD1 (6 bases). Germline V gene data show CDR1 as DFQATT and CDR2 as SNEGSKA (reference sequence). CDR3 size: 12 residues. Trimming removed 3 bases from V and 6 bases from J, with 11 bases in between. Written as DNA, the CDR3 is TGCAGTGCTAGTAGGCAGGGGAATGGCTACACCTTC. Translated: CSASRQGNGYTF.

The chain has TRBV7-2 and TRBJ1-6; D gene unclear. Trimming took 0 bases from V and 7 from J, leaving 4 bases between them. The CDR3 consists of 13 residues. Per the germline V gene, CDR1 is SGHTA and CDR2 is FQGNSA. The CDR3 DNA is TGTGCCAGCAGCTTAGCCGGAAATTCACCCCTCCACTTT. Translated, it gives CASSLAGNSPLHF.

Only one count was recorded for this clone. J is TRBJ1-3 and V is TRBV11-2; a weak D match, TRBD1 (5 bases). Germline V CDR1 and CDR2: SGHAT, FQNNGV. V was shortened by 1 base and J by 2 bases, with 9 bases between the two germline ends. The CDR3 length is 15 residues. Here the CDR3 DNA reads TGTGCCAGCAGCTTAGGGGGACCCCCTGGAAACACCATATATTTT. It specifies CASSLGGPPGNTIYF.

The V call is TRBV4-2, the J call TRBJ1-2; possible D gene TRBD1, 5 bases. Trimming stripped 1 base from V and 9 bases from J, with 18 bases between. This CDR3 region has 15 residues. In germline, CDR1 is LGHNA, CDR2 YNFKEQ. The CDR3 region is CASSQGGQGPLSYTF. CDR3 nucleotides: TGTGCCAGCAGCCAAGGAGGTCAGGGACCTTTGAGCTACACCTTC.

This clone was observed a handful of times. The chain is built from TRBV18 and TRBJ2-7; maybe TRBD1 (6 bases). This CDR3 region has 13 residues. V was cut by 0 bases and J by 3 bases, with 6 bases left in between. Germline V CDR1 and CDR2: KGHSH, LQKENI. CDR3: CASSPPDSYEQYF. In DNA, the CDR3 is TGTGCCAGCTCACCACCGGACAGCTACGAGCAGTACTTC.

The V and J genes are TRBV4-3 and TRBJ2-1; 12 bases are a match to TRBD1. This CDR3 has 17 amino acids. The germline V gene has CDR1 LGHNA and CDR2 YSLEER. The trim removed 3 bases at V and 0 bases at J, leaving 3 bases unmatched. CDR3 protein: CASSHGTGGGSYNEQFF. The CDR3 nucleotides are TGCGCCAGCAGCCACGGGACAGGGGGCGGCTCCTACAATGAGCAGTTCTTC.

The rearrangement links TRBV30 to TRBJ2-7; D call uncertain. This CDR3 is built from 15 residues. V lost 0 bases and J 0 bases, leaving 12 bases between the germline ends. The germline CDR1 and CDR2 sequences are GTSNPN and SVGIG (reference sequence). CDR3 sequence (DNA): TGTGCCTGGAGTGTAGGCCAGGCTAGCTCCTACGAGCAGTACTTC. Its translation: CAWSVGQASSYEQYF.

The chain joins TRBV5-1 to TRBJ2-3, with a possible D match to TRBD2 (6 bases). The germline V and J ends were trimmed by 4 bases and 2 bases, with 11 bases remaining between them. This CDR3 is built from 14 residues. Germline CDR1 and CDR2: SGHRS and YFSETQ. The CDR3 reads CASSKGLLTDTQYF. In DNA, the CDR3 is TGCGCCAGCAGCAAGGGACTGCTCACAGATACGCAGTATTTT.

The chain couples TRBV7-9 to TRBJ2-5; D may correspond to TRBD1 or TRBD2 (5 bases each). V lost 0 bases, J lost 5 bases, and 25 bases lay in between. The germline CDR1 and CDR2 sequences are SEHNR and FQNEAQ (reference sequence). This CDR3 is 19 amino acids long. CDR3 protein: CASSLARVLVGTTLETQYF. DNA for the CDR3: TGTGCCAGCAGCTTAGCGCGTGTTTTGGTGGGGACGACTTTGGAGACCCAGTACTTC.

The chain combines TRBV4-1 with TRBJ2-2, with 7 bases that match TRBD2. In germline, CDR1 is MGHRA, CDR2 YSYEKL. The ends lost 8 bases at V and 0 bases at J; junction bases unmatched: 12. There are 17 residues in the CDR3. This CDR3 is CASGLGGYSANTGELFF. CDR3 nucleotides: TGCGCCAGCGGGTTGGGGGGGTACTCCGCGAACACCGGGGAGCTGTTTTTT.

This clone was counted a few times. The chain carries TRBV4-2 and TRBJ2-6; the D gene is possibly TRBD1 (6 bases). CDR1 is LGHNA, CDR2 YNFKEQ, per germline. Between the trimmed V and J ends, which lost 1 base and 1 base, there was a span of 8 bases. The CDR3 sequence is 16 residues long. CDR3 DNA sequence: TGTGCCAGCAGCCAAGGTCAGGGGTCTGGGGCCAACGTCCTGACTTTC. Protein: CASSQGQGSGANVLTF.

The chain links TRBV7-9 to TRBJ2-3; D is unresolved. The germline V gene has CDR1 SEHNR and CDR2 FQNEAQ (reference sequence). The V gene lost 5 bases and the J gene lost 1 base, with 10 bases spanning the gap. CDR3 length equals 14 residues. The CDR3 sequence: CASSPVGRTDTQYF. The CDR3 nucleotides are TGTGCCAGCAGCCCCGTGGGTCGCACAGATACGCAGTATTTT.

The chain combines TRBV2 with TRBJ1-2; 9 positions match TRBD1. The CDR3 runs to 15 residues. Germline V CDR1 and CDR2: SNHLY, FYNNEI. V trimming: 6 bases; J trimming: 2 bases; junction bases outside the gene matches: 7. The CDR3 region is CASSPTGGGNYGYTF. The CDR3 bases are TGTGCCAGCAGCCCGACAGGGGGAGGGAACTATGGCTACACCTTC.

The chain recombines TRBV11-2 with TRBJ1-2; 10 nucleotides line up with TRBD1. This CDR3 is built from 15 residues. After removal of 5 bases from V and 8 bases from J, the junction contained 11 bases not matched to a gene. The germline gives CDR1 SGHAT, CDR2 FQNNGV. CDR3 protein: CASSGRIGTGEGYTF. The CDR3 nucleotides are TGTGCCAGCAGCGGGCGAATCGGGACAGGGGAAGGCTACACCTTC.

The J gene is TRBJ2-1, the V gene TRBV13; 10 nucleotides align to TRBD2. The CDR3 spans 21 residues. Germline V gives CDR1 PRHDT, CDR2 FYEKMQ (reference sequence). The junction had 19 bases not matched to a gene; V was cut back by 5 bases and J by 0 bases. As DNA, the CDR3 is TGTGCCAGCAGCATCGAGCCGCTAGCGGGAGCGGGCATGAGCTCCTACAATGAGCAGTTCTTC. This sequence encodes CASSIEPLAGAGMSSYNEQFF.

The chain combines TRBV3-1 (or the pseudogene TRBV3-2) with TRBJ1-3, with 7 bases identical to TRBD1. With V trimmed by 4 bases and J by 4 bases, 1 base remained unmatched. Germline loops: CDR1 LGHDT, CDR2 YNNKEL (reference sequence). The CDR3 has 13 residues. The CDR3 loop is CASSPGQGNTIYF. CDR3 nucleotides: TGTGCCAGCAGCCCGGGACAGGGAAACACCATATATTTT.

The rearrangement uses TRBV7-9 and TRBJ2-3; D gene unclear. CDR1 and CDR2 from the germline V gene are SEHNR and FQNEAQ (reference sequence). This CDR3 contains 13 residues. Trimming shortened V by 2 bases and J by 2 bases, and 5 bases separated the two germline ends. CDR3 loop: CASSLPLTDTQYF. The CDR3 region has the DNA TGTGCCAGCAGCTTACCCCTCACAGATACGCAGTATTTT.

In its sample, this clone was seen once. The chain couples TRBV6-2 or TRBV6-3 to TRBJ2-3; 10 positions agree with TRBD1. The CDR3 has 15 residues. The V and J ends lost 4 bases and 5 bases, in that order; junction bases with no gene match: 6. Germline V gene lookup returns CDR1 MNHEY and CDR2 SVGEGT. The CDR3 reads CASSSPGQGRDTQYF. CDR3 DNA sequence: TGTGCCAGCAGTTCGCCGGGACAGGGGAGAGATACGCAGTATTTT.

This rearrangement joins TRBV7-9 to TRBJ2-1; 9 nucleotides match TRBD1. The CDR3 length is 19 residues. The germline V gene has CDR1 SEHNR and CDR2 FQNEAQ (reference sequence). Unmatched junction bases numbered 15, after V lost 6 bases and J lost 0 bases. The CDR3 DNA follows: TGTGCCAGCAGTACCAGGCGGACAGGGGATAAGAGCTCCTACAATGAGCAGTTCTTC. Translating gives CASSTRRTGDKSSYNEQFF.

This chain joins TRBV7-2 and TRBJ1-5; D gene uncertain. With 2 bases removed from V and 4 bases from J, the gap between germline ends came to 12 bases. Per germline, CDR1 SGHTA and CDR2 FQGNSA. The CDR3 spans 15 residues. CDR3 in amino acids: CASSLNGRLNQPQHF. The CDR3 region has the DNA TGTGCCAGCAGCTTAAACGGCAGGCTGAATCAGCCCCAGCATTTT.

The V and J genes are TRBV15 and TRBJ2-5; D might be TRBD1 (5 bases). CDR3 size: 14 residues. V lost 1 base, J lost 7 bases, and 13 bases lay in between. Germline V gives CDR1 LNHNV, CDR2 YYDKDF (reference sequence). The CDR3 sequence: CATSRGSGAGTQYF. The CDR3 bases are TGTGCCACCAGCAGAGGATCTGGGGCAGGGACCCAGTACTTC. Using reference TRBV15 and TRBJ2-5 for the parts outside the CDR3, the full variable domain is DAMVIQNPRYQVTQFGKPVTLSCSQTLNHNVMYWYQQKSSQAPKLLFHYYDKDFNNEADTPDNFQSRRPNTSFCFLDIRSPGLGDTAMYLCATSRGSGAGTQYFGPGTRLLVL.

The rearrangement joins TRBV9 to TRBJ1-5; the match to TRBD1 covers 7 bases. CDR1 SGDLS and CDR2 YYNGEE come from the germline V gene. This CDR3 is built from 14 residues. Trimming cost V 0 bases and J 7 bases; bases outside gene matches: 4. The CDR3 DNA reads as TGTGCCAGCAGCGTAGGACAGGGTGAGCAGCCCCAGCATTTT. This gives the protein CASSVGQGEQPQHF.

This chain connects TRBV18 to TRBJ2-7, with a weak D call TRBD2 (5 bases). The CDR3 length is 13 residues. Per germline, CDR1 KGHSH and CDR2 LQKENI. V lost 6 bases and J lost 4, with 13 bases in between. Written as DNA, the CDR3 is TGTGCCAGCTCGACTATCCTTGGGTACGAGCAGTACTTC. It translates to CASSTILGYEQYF.

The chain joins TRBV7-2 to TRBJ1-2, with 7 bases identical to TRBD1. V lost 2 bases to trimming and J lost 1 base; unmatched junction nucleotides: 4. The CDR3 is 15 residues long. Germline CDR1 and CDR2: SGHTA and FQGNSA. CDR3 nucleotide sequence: TGTGCCAGCAGCTTAAATGGACAGGTTAACTATGGCTACACCTTC. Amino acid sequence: CASSLNGQVNYGYTF.